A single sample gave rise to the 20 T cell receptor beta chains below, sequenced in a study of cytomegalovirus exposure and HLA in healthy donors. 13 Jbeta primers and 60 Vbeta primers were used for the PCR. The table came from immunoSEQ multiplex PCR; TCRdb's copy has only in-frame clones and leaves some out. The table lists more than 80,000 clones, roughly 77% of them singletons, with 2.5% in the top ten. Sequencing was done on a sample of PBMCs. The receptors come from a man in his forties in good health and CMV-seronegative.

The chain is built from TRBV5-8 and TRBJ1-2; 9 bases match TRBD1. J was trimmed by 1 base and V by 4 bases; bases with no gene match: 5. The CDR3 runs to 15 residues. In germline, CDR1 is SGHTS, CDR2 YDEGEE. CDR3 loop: CASSIPTGGNYGYTF. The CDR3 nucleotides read TGTGCCAGCAGCATCCCGACAGGGGGTAACTATGGCTACACCTTC.

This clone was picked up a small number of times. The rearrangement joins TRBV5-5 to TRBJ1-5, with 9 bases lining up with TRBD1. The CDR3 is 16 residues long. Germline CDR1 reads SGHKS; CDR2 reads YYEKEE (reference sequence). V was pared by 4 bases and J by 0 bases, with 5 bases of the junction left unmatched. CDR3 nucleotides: TGTGCCAGCAGCAAAGGACAGGGGAATAGCAATCAGCCCCAGCATTTT. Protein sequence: CASSKGQGNSNQPQHF.

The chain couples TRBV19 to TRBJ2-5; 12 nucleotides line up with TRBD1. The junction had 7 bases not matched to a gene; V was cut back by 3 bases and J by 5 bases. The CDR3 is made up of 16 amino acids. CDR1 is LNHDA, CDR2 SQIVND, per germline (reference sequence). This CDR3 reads CASSIPGQGAGETQYF. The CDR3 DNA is TGTGCCAGTAGTATCCCGGGACAGGGGGCCGGGGAGACCCAGTACTTC. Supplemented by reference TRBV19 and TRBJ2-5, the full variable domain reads DGGITQSPKYLFRKEGQNVTLSCEQNLNHDAMYWYRQDPGQGLRLIYYSQIVNDFQKGDIAEGYSVSREKKESFPLTVTSAQKNPTAFYLCASSIPGQGAGETQYFGPGTRLLVL.

The CDR3 loop reads CASGTGGGNTEAFF. The CDR3 DNA sequence: TGTGCCAGCGGAACAGGGGGGGGGAACACTGAAGCTTTCTTT. J is TRBJ1-1 and V is TRBV6-1, with TRBD1 identical over 8 bases. From germline, CDR1 is MNHNS and CDR2 SASEGT. This CDR3 has 14 amino acids. V lost 8 bases and J lost 1; bases outside the gene matches: 6.

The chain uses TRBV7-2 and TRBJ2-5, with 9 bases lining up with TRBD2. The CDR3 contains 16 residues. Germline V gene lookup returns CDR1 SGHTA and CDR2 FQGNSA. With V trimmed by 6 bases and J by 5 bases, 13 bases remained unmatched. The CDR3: CASRKTPSGGYETQYF. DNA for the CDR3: TGTGCCAGCAGGAAGACCCCAAGCGGGGGGTATGAGACCCAGTACTTC.

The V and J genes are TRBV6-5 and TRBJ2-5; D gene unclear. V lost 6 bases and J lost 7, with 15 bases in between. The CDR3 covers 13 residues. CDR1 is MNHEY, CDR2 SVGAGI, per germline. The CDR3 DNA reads TGTGCCAGCAGACCCCCAGATTCTAGGACCCAGTACTTC. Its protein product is CASRPPDSRTQYF.

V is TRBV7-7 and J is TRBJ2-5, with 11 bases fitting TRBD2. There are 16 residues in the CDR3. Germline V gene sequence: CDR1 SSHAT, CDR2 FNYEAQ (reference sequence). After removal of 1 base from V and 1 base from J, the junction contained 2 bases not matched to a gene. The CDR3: CASSLGLAGFQETQYF. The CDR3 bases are TGTGCCAGCAGCTTAGGACTAGCGGGGTTCCAAGAGACCCAGTACTTC. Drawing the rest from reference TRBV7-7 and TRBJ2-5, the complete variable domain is GAGVSQSPRYKVTKRGQDVTLRCDPISSHATLYWYQQALGQGPEFLTYFNYEAQPDKSGLPSDRFSAERPEGSISTLTIQRTEQRDSAMYRCASSLGLAGFQETQYFGPGTRLLVL.

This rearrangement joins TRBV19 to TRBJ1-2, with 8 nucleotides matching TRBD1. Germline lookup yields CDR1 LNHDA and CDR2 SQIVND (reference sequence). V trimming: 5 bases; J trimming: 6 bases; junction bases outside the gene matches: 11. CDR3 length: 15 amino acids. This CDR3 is CASSQDPDRVDGYTF. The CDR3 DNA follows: TGTGCCAGTAGTCAAGATCCGGACAGGGTGGATGGCTACACCTTC.

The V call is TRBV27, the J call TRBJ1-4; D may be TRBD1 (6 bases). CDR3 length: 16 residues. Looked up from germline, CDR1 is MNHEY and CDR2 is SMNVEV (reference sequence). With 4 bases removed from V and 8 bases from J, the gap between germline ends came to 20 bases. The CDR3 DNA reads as TGTGCCAGCAGTTGGGGCCCAGACAGGACGGTCGAAAAACTGTTTTTT. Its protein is CASSWGPDRTVEKLFF.

The CDR3 loop is CAISEAPTGSVWETQYF. CDR3 in DNA: TGTGCCATCAGTGAGGCTCCGACAGGGTCTGTTTGGGAGACCCAGTACTTC. V is TRBV10-3 and J is TRBJ2-5; 7 bases align to TRBD1. This CDR3 has 17 amino acids. CDR1 is ENHRY and CDR2 is SYGVKD in the germline V gene. J lost 5 bases, V lost 2 bases, and 14 bases had no gene match.

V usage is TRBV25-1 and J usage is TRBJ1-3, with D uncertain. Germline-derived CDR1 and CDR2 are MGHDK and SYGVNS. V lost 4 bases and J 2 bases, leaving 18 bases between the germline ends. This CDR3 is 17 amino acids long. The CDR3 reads CASSGLSSTLAGNTIYF. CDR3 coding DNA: TGTGCCAGCAGTGGACTCTCCTCAACACTAGCTGGAAACACCATATATTTT.

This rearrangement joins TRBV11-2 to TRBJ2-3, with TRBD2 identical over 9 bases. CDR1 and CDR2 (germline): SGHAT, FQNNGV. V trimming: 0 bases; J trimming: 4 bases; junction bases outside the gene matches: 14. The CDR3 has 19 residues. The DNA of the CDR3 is TGTGCCAGCAGCTTAGATCGCGGCCTAGCGGCGGGGGGGGCAGATACGCAGTATTTT. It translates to CASSLDRGLAAGGADTQYF. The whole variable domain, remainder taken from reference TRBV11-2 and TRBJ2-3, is EAGVAQSPRYKIIEKRQSVAFWCNPISGHATLYWYQQILGQGPKLLIQFQNNGVVDDSQLPKDRFSAERLKGVDSTLKIQPAKLEDSAVYLCASSLDRGLAAGGADTQYFGPGTRLTVL.

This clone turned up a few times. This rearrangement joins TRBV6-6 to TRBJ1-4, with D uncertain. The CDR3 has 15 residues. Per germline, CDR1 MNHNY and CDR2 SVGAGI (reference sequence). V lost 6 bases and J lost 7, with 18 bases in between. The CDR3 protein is CASRPEGPRGEKLFF. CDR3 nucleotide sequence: TGTGCCAGCAGACCCGAAGGTCCCCGGGGTGAAAAACTGTTTTTT.

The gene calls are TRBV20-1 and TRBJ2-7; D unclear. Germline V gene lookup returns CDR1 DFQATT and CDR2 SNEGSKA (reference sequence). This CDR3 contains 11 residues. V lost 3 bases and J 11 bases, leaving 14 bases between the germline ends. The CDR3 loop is CSASSSQMEYF. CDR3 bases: TGCAGTGCTAGCTCTTCTCAGATGGAGTACTTC.

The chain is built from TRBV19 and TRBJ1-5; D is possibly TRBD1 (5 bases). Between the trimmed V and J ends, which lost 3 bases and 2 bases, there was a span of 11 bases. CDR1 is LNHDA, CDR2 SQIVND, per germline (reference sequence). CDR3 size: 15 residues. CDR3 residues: CASSMVQGGNQPQHF. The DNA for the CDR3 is TGTGCCAGTAGTATGGTCCAAGGGGGCAATCAGCCCCAGCATTTT.

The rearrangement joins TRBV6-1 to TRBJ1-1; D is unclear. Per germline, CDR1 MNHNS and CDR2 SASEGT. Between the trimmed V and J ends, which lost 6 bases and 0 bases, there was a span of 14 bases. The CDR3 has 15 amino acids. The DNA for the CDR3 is TGTGCCAGCAGGGAACAAACCGGGGTGAACACTGAAGCTTTCTTT. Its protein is CASREQTGVNTEAFF.

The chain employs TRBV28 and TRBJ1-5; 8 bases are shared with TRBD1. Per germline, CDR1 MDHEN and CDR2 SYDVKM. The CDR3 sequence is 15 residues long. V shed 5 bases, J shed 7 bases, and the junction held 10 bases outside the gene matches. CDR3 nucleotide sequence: TGTGCCAGCAGTCCGTCTGGCAGGGGGCGACAGCCCCAGCATTTT. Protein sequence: CASSPSGRGRQPQHF.

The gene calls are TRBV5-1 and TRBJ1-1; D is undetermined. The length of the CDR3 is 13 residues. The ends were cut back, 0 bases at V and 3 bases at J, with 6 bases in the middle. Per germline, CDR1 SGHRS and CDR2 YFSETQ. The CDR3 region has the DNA TGCGCCAGCAGCTTGGTTCGGGACACTGAAGCTTTCTTT. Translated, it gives CASSLVRDTEAFF.

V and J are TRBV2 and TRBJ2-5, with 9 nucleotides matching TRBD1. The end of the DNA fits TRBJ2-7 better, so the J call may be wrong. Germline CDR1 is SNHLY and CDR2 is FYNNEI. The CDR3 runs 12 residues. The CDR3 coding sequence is TGTGCCGGTACAGGGGGCGCCTACGAGCAGTACTTC. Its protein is CAGTGGAYEQYF.

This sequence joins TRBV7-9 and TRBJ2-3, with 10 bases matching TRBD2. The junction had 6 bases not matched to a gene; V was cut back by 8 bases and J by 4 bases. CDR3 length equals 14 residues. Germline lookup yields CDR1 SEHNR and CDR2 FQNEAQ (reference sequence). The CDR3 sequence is CASERGGGADTQYF. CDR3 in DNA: TGTGCCAGCGAGCGGGGGGGCGGCGCAGATACGCAGTATTTT.